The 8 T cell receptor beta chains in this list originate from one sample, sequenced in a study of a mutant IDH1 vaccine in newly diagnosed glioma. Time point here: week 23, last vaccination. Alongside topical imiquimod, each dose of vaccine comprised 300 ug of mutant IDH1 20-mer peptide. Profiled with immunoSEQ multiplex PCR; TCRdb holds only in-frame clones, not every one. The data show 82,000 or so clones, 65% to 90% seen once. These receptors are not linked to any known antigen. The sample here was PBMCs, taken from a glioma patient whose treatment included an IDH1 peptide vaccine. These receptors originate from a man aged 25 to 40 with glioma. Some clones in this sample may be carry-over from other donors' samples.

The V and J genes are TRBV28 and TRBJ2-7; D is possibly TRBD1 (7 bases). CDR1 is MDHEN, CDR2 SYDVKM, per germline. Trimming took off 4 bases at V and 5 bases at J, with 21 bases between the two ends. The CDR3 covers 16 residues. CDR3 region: CASSSPSGGLAHEQYF. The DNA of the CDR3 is TGTGCCAGCAGTTCCCCCTCAGGGGGGCTAGCCCACGAGCAGTACTTC.

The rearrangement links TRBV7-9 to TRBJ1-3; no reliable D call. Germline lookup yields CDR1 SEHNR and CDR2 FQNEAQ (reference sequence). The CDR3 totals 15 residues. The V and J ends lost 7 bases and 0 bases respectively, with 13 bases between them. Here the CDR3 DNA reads TGTGCCAGCAACCAACCTGGGGACTCTGGAAACACCATATATTTT. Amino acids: CASNQPGDSGNTIYF.

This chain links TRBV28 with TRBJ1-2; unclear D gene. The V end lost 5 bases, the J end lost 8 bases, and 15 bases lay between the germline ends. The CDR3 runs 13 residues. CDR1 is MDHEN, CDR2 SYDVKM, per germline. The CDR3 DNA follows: TGTGCCAGCAGTCCCCCGGCCCCGAGGGGCTACACCTTC. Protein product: CASSPPAPRGYTF.

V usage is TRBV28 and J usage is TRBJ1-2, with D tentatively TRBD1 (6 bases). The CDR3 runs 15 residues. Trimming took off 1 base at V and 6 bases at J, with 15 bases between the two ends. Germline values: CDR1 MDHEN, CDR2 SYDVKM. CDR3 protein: CASSLSPGVSDGYTF. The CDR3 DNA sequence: TGTGCCAGCAGTTTATCACCAGGGGTGAGCGATGGCTACACCTTC.

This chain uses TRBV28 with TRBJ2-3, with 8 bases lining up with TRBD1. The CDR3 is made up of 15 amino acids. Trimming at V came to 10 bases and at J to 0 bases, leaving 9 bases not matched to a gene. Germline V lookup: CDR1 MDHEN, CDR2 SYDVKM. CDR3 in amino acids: CATGTGPSSTDTQYF. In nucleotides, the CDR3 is TGTGCCACCGGGACAGGCCCTTCTAGCACAGATACGCAGTATTTT.

CDR3 nucleotides: TGTGCCAGCAGCTCCGGACTAGCGGGGGGGACCTCTACCACAGATACGCAGTATTTT. It is translated as CASSSGLAGGTSTTDTQYF. The chain employs TRBV11-1 and TRBJ2-3, with 15 bases matching TRBD2. Germline V CDR1 and CDR2: SGHAT, FQDESV (reference sequence). The CDR3 runs to 19 residues. Trimming removed 4 bases from V and 2 bases from J; junction bases left unmatched: 10.

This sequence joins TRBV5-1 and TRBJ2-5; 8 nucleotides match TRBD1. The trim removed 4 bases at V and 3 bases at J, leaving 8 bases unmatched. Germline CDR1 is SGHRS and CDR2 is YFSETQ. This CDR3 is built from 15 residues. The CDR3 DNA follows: TGCGCCAGCAGCCCCGGGGACAGGACGGAAGAGACCCAGTACTTC. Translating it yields CASSPGDRTEETQYF.

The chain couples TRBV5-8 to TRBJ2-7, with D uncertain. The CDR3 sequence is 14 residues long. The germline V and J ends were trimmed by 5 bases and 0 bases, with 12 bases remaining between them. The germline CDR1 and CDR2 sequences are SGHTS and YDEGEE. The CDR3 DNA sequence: TGTGCCAGCAGTATGGGTGGATACTCCTACGAGCAGTACTTC. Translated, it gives CASSMGGYSYEQYF.